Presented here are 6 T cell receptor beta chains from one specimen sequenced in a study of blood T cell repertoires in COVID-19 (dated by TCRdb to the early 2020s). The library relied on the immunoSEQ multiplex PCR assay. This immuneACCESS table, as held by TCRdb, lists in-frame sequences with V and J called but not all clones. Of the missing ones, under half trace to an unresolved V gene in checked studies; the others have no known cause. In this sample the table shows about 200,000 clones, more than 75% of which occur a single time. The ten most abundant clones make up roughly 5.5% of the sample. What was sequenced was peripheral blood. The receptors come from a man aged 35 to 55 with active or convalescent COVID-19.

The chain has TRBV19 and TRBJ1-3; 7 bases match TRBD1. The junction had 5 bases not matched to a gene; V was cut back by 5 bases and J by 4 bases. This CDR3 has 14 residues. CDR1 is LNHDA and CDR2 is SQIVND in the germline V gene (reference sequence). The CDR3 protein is CASSAGTVGNTIYF. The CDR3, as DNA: TGTGCCAGTAGTGCCGGGACAGTCGGAAACACCATATATTTT.

The CDR3 spells CASSLQDSGANVLTF. The CDR3 bases are TGCGCCAGCAGCTTGCAGGACTCTGGGGCCAACGTCCTGACTTTC. J is TRBJ2-6 and V is TRBV5-1; D is ambiguous. Trimming took off 1 base at V and 0 bases at J, with 5 bases between the two ends. CDR1 and CDR2 (germline): SGHRS, YFSETQ. The CDR3 has 15 amino acids.

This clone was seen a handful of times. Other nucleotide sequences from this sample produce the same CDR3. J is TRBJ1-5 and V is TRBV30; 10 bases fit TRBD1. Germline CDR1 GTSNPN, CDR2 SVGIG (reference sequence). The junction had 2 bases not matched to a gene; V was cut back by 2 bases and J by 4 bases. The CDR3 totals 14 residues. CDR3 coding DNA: TGTGCCTGGAGTAGGACAGGGGGAAATCAGCCCCAGCATTTT. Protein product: CAWSRTGGNQPQHF.

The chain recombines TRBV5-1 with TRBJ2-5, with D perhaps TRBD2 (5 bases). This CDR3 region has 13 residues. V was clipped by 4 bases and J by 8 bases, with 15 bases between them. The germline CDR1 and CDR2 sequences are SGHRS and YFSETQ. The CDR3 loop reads CASSPLRAPTQYF. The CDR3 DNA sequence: TGCGCCAGCAGCCCCTTGAGGGCCCCCACCCAGTACTTC.

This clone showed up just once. The DNA of the CDR3 is TGTGCCAGCAGCTCCCTACGATTGGTGACAGGCCTTTCCTACGAGCAGTACTTC. Protein: CASSSLRLVTGLSYEQYF. The chain employs TRBV5-6 and TRBJ2-7, with D tentatively TRBD1 (6 bases). Germline loops: CDR1 SGHDT, CDR2 YYEEEE. V lost 3 bases and J lost 1, with 23 bases in between. The CDR3 has 18 amino acids.

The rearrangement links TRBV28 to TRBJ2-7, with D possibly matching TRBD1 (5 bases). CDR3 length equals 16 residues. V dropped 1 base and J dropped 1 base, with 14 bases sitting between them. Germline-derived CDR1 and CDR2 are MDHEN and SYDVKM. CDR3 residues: CASSLSGAGLSYEQYF. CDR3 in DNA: TGTGCCAGCAGTTTATCTGGGGCAGGGTTGTCCTACGAGCAGTACTTC.